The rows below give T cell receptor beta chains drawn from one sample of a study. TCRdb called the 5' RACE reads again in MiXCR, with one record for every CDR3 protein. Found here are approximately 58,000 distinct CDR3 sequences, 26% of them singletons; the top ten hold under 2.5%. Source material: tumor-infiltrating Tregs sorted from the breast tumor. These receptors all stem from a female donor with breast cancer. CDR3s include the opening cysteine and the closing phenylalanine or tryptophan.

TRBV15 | CAASRGTGGTYEQYF
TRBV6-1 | CTSRTGQGNQPQHF
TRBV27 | CASSYSLLGSTGELFF
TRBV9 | CASSAGLAVNTGELFF
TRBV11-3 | CASSLDRWGETQYF
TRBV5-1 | CASSLVSGSYNEQFF
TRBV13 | CASSNSGRSYEQYF
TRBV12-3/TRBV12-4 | CATGQRELEQYF
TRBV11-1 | CASSPRGGETQYF
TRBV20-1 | CSARGAGLGEQFF
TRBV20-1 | CSARGDAGVNEQFF
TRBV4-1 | CASSQPDRGDYEQYF
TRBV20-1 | CSAQGPVTEAFF
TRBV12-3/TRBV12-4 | CASTIQATSSYEQYF
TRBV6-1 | CASSVEGRGQPQHF
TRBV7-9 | CASSLGSFNERFF
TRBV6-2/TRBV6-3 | CASRDSGYTF
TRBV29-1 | CSVVWLYQYNEQFF
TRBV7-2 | CASSSRTSGRASEQFF
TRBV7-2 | CASSLVAGRQETQYF
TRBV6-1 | CASSQGYSNQPQHF
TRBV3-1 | CASSGRGRGWEQYF
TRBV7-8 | CASSHGTSGGTSEQYF
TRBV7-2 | CASSPSWDRGYEQYF
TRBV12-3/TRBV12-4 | CVSSPRLGTEAFF
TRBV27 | CASSYRGTREETQYF
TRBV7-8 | CASSLRGGSYNEQFF
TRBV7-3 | CASSLNMRGTTADTQYF
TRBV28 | CASGGDGETQYF
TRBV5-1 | CASSPTGSHQPQHF
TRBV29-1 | CSVEPESQYNEQFF
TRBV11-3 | CASSWTTSTDTQYF
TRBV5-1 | CASSLNIGIWTGSEQYF
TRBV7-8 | CASSLDPGVHSTDTQYF
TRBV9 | CASSVLQDGGEQYF
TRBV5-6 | CASSLYRLAKNIQYF
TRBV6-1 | CASSRSGQGIGKTQYF
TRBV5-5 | CASSSGVTGELFF
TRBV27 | CASRTRQGATGEQYF
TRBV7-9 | CASSFETNYGYTF
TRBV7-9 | CASSLEGVYTEAFF
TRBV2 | CASRMEGSEQYF